The source of this T cell receptor beta chain is a study of cytomegalovirus exposure and HLA in healthy donors. The CDR3 totals 14 residues. Germline V gives CDR1 MGHRA, CDR2 YSYEKL. After removal of 4 bases from V and 8 bases from J, the junction contained 5 bases not matched to a gene. Primers for the PCR totalled 60 Vbeta and 13 Jbeta. Libraries were prepared by immunoSEQ multiplex PCR; TCRdb keeps only in-frame clonotypes and omits some of them. The sample has about 180,000 clones; roughly 77% are singletons. This clone was seen only a few times. Its antigen is unknown. Study-level findings and limits: As immune exposure information, only CMV serostatus was available. Later on, analysis showed that most CMV-associated TCR beta chains appeared to be HLA-restricted.

The sequenced sample was PBMCs. The rearrangement links TRBV4-1 to TRBJ1-4; 9 nucleotides align to TRBD1. The source of this sequence is a woman between 25 and 40 years old in good health and CMV-seronegative. In DNA form, the CDR3 reads TGCGCCAGCAGCCCCCGGGACAGGGAGGAAAAACTGTTTTTT. This sequence encodes CASSPRDREEKLFF.